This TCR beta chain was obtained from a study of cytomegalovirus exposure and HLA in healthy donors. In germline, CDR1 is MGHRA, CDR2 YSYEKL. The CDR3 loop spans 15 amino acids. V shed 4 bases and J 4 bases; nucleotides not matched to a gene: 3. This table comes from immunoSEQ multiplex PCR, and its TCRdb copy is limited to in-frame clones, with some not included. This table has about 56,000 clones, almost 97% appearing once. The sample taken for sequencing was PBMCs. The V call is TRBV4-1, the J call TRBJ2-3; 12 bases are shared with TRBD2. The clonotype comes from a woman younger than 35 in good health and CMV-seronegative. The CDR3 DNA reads TGCGCCAGCAGCCTGCTAGCGGGAGGGTCAGATACGCAGTATTTT. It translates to CASSLLAGGSDTQYF.